This T cell receptor (beta chain) appears in the sequencing data of a study of blood T cell repertoires in COVID-19. For the study at large: Donors in the United States, Italy and Spain gave samples during acute or convalescent COVID-19.

Assay: immunoSEQ multiplex PCR; the TCRdb copy retains only in-frame clones and omits some. The sample consists of some 47,000 clones, 65% to 90% of them appearing once. This clone was detected once. The V and J ends lost 6 bases and 4 bases, in that order; junction bases with no gene match: 5. The length of the CDR3 is 14 residues. Germline V CDR1 and CDR2: MNHEY, SVGAGI. Sequencing was performed on peripheral blood. V is TRBV6-5 and J is TRBJ1-4; 7 positions agree with TRBD1. The sequence was obtained from a woman at least 80 years old with acute or convalescent COVID-19. The CDR3 sequence: CASRTGDLNEKLFF. CDR3 coding DNA: TGTGCCAGCAGAACAGGGGACCTTAATGAAAAACTGTTTTTT.